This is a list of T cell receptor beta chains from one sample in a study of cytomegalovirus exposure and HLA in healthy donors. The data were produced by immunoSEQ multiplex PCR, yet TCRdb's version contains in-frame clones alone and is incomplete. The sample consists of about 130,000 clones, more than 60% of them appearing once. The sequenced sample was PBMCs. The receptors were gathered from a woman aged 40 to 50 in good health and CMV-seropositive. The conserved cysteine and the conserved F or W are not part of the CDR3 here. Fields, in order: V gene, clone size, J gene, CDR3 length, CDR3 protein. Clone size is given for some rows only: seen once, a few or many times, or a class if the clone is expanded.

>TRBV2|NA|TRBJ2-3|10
ASISDGGTQY
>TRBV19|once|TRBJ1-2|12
ASSIEAGKSGYT
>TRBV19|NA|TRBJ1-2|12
ASSTAGTGDGYT
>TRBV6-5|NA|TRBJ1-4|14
ASSYPKPATNEKLF
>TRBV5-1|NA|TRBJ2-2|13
ASRSVQGYSGELF
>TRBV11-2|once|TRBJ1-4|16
ASSLDRGTGAKNEKLF
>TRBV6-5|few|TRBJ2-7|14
ASSYSIAGGTYEQY
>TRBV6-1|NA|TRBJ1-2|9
ATRGNYGYT
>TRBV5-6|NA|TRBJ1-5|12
ASSLTGVGQPQH
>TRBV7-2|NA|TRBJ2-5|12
ASSLGSGGETQY
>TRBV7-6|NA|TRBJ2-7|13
ASSPQGSAGYEQY
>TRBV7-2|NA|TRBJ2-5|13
ASSPIAKGRETQY
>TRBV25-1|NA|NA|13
ASSERLDSLGEQY
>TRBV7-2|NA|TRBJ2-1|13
ASSLAQGGLNEQF
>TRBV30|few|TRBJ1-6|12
AWEPRTGNSPLH
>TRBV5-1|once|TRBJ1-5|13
ASSLGGGKGQPQH
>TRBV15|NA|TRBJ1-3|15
ATSRAHDSRSGNTIY
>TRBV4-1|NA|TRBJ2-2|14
ASSLRGGARVGELF
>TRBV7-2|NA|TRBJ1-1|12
ASSQGQFNTEAF
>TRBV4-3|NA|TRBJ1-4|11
ASRGRADEKLF
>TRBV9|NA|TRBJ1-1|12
ASSVRATNTEAF
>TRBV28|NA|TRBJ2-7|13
ASSSTIVKSYEQY
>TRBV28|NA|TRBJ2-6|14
ASSSTGISGANVLT
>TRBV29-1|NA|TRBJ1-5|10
SVGTINQPQH
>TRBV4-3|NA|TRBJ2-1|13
ASSPRQGAGNEQF
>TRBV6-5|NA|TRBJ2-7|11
ASNRGSGYEQY
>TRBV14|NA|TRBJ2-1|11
ASSPQLDNEQF
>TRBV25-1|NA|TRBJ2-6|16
ASSARDSYISGANVLT